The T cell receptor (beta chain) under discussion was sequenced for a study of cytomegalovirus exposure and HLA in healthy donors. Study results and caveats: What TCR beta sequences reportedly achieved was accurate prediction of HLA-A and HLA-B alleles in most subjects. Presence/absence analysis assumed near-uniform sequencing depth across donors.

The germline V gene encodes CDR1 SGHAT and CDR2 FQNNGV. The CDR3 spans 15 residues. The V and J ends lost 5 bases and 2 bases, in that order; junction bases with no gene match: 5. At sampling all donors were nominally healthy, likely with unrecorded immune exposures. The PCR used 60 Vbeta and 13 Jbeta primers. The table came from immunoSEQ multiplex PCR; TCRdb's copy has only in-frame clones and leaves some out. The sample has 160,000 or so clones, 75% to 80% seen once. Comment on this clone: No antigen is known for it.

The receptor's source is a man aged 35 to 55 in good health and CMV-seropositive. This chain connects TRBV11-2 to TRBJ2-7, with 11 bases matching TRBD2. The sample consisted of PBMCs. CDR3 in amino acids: CASSMGTSGPYEQYF. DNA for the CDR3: TGTGCCAGCAGCATGGGGACTAGCGGCCCCTACGAGCAGTACTTC.